This T cell receptor (beta chain) was profiled in a study of immune evolution from preneoplasia to lung adenocarcinoma. Resections took place in Japan or China from about 2014 to 2018. Two lung cancer pathologists independently confirmed each histologic diagnosis. Turning to this clone: Its cognate antigen is unknown.

Study findings and constraints: Normal lung had the highest top T cell clone frequencies.

V lost 4 bases and J lost 4, with 12 bases in between. Germline CDR1 reads SQVTM; CDR2 reads ANQGSEA. The CDR3 length is 13 residues. This table comes from immunoSEQ multiplex PCR, and its TCRdb copy is limited to in-frame clones, with some not included. The sample includes about 10,000 clones, around four fifths of them seen just once. This sequence was found in a person aged 70 to 85 with lung adenocarcinoma. Some clones in this sample may be carry-over from other donors' samples. This chain joins TRBV29-1 and TRBJ2-3; D gene unclear. The sequencing sample was made of FFPE minimally invasive lung adenocarcinoma tissue. CDR3 region: CSVVLGIADTQYF. The DNA of the CDR3 is TGCAGCGTTGTACTCGGTATAGCAGATACGCAGTATTTT.